Listed below are T cell receptor beta chains from one sample, sequenced in a study of OX40 agonist ivuxolimab in advanced cancers. Method: immunoSEQ multiplex PCR; TCRdb's copy keeps in-frame clones and lacks some. Here the sample spans tens of thousands of clones, around 90% being singletons. The sequences come from CD4+ or CD8+ T cells sorted from blood, collected in a trial of the OX40 agonist ivuxolimab. These receptors all come from an adult with an advanced solid tumor such as melanoma, head and neck, liver or kidney cancer. Each CDR3 is given with its conserved first and last residue. Fields, in order: D gene, V gene, J gene, clone size, CDR3 protein, CDR3 DNA. The D gene is left open where the match is weak. Clone sizes are given selectively: once, few, many, or a class where the clone is expanded.

.,TRBV12-5,TRBJ1-2,.,CASGLAGSYGYTF,TGTGCTAGTGGTTTGGCCGGGAGCTATGGCTACACCTTC
.,TRBV15,TRBJ1-4,.,CATSSKRATNEKLFF,TGTGCCACCAGCAGTAAACGGGCAACTAATGAAAAACTGTTTTTT
.,TRBV7-6,TRBJ2-1,.,CASSLEGRYNEQFF,TGTGCCAGCAGCTTAGAGGGGCGGTACAATGAGCAGTTCTTC
TRBD2,TRBV28,TRBJ2-3,.,CASSKAGDTDTQYF,TGTGCCAGCAGTAAGGCGGGGGACACAGATACGCAGTATTTT
.,TRBV5-1,TRBJ1-1,.,CASSYGTLENTEAFF,TGTGCCAGCAGCTATGGGACCCTCGAAAACACTGAAGCTTTCTTT
.,TRBV7-3,TRBJ2-1,once,CASSFGTANEQFF,TGTGCCAGCAGCTTCGGGACGGCCAATGAGCAGTTCTTC
.,TRBV4-1,TRBJ2-3,once,CASSPDRTSTDTQYF,TGCGCCAGCAGCCCAGACAGAACCAGCACAGATACGCAGTATTTT
.,TRBV14,TRBJ1-1,.,CASSSPLGSMNTEAFF,TGTGCCAGCAGCTCCCCGTTGGGCTCCATGAACACTGAAGCTTTCTTT
.,TRBV6-5,TRBJ2-2,few,CASRTDGELFF,TGTGCCAGCAGAACGGACGGGGAGCTGTTTTTT
.,TRBV9,TRBJ2-1,.,CASSVAGEAYNEQFF,TGTGCCAGCAGCGTAGCCGGGGAGGCCTACAATGAGCAGTTCTTC
.,TRBV7-6,TRBJ1-2,.,CASSLAGQKYGYTF,TGTGCCAGCAGCTTAGCGGGCCAGAAATATGGCTACACCTTC
TRBD2,TRBV10-3,TRBJ2-1,.,CAISESWGGYNEQFF,TGTGCCATCAGTGAGTCGTGGGGGGGTTACAATGAGCAGTTCTTC
.,TRBV28,TRBJ2-3,.,CASSFTSSTDTQYF,TGTGCCAGCAGTTTTACTAGCTCGACGGATACGCAGTATTTT
TRBD1,TRBV5-1,TRBJ1-2,.,CASSPGTGGLANYGYTF,TGCGCCAGCAGCCCCGGGACAGGGGGCCTAGCTAACTATGGCTACACCTTC
.,TRBV27,TRBJ2-3,.,CASIRKGFTDTQYF,TGTGCCAGCATAAGGAAGGGATTCACAGATACGCAGTATTTT
.,TRBV7-6,TRBJ2-7,.,CASSLGADEQYF,TGTGCCAGCAGCTTAGGAGCGGACGAGCAGTACTTC
.,TRBV5-1,TRBJ2-3,once,CASRKRVFTDTQYF,TGCGCCAGCAGAAAAAGGGTTTTCACAGATACGCAGTATTTT
.,TRBV11-2,TRBJ1-2,.,CASSRSLKDGRSIYGYTF,TGTGCCAGCAGCCGCTCCCTCAAAGATGGCAGATCGATCTACGGCTACACCTTC
.,TRBV6-5,TRBJ2-7,once,CASSGGETYEQYF,TGTGCCAGCAGCGGAGGGGAAACCTACGAGCAGTACTTC
.,TRBV19,TRBJ2-4,.,CASSIGGPKNIQYF,TGTGCCAGTAGTATCGGGGGGCCCAAAAACATTCAGTACTTC
.,TRBV28,TRBJ2-1,.,CASSLGQSNEQFF,TGTGCCAGCAGTTTAGGACAGTCCAATGAGCAGTTCTTC
.,TRBV4-3,TRBJ1-5,many,CASSQDSGNQPQHF,TGCGCCAGCAGCCAGGACAGCGGCAATCAGCCCCAGCATTTT
.,TRBV28,TRBJ1-2,.,CASSPIFILESNYGYTF,TGTGCCAGCAGTCCCATCTTCATCTTAGAGTCTAACTATGGCTACACCTTC
.,TRBV5-6,TRBJ1-3,.,CASSLAQPGNTIYF,TGTGCCAGCAGCTTGGCACAGCCTGGAAACACCATATATTTT
TRBD1,TRBV7-2,TRBJ2-7,.,CASSLSSGTGVYEQYF,TGTGCCAGCAGCTTAAGTTCCGGGACAGGGGTCTACGAGCAGTACTTC
TRBD1,TRBV4-1,TRBJ1-2,.,CASNPRGEDGYTF,TGCGCCAGCAACCCCAGGGGGGAGGATGGCTACACCTTC
.,TRBV7-9,TRBJ1-4,.,CASRSGPTNEKLFF,TGTGCCAGCAGATCAGGGCCAACTAATGAAAAACTGTTTTTT
.,TRBV27,TRBJ2-5,.,CASSPMDRQETQYF,TGTGCCAGCAGCCCGATGGACAGACAAGAGACCCAGTACTTC
.,TRBV6-6,TRBJ2-5,.,CASSYTTDRIQETQYF,TGTGCCAGCAGTTACACCACGGACAGAATCCAAGAGACCCAGTACTTC
TRBD2,TRBV2,TRBJ2-7,.,CASDSGVSSYEQYF,TGTGCCAGCGACAGCGGGGTCAGCTCCTACGAGCAGTACTTC
.,TRBV7-8,TRBJ1-5,.,CASSSGVGGAQPQHF,TGTGCCAGCAGCTCGGGCGTGGGCGGCGCTCAGCCCCAGCATTTT
.,TRBV11-3,TRBJ2-2,medium-sized,CASSPLGNTGELFF,TGTGCCAGCAGCCCCTTAGGAAACACCGGGGAGCTGTTTTTT
.,TRBV27,TRBJ2-7,.,CASSLSGREQYF,TGTGCCAGCAGTTTATCGGGGAGAGAGCAGTACTTC
.,TRBV11-2,TRBJ1-5,.,CASSLGARGFSNQPQHF,TGTGCCAGCAGCTTAGGGGCCAGGGGATTTAGCAATCAGCCCCAGCATTTT
.,TRBV28,TRBJ1-5,.,CASSPEYSNQPQHF,TGTGCCAGCAGTCCGGAGTATAGCAATCAGCCCCAGCATTTT
TRBD2,TRBV4-2,TRBJ2-1,.,CASSQDMLAGHPYNEQFF,TGTGCCAGCAGCCAAGATATGCTAGCGGGACATCCCTACAATGAGCAGTTCTTC
.,TRBV9,TRBJ2-3,.,CASSPTGRGTDTQYF,TGTGCCAGCAGTCCGACAGGCCGGGGCACAGATACGCAGTATTTT
TRBD1,TRBV28,TRBJ2-7,.,CASEHRDRGIYEQYF,TGTGCCAGCGAGCATCGAGACAGGGGAATCTACGAGCAGTACTTC
TRBD2,TRBV11-1,TRBJ2-1,once,CASSRAGSRNEQFF,TGTGCCAGCAGCCGAGCGGGGAGCCGAAATGAGCAGTTCTTC
.,TRBV2,TRBJ2-7,.,CASSGGRAYEQYF,TGTGCCAGCAGTGGGGGCAGGGCCTACGAGCAGTACTTC
.,TRBV15,TRBJ2-3,.,CATSRERAASPVDTQYF,TGTGCCACCAGCAGAGAACGGGCCGCGTCCCCCGTAGATACGCAGTATTTT
.,TRBV4-3,TRBJ2-7,many,CASSQDPGPRNEQYF,TGCGCCAGCAGCCAAGACCCGGGCCCGCGGAACGAGCAGTACTTC
.,TRBV7-2,TRBJ2-3,.,CASSTPLGTDTQYF,TGTGCCAGCAGCACCCCTTTAGGCACAGATACGCAGTATTTT
TRBD2,TRBV7-3,TRBJ2-3,.,CASSLKGAGGSWRETQYF,TGTGCCAGCAGCTTAAAAGGAGCGGGGGGCTCGTGGCGGGAGACGCAGTATTTT
.,TRBV28,TRBJ2-7,.,CASRSLTFYEQYF,TGTGCCAGCAGGTCCCTGACCTTCTACGAGCAGTACTTC
TRBD1,TRBV6-5,TRBJ2-7,.,CASSGTWAGGEQYF,TGTGCCAGCAGTGGAACTTGGGCAGGGGGAGAGCAGTACTTC
.,TRBV4-3,TRBJ1-1,.,CASSQDRGRTEAFF,TGCGCCAGCAGCCAAGATCGGGGGAGGACTGAAGCTTTCTTT